This entry concerns a single TCR beta chain. Trimming took 2 bases from V and 6 from J, leaving 14 bases between them. The CDR3 has 14 amino acids. Per the germline V gene, CDR1 is SGHKS and CDR2 is YYEKEE (reference sequence). This sample is drawn from a study of control samples from healthy donors and cancer patients. The method was immunoSEQ multiplex PCR; TCRdb's version includes in-frame clones alone and lacks a portion of them. The sample consists of some 250,000 clones, over 75% of them appearing once. This TCR was sampled from a woman aged 55 to 70 with lung cancer. Sequenced material: PBMCs. The rearrangement links TRBV5-5 to TRBJ1-1; D not certain. CDR3 in amino acids: CASSFGPNLAEAFF. The CDR3 region has the DNA TGTGCCAGCAGCTTTGGTCCAAACTTGGCTGAAGCTTTCTTT.